This T cell receptor (beta chain) was found in a study of PD-1 blockade in classical Hodgkin lymphoma. Regarding the study as a whole: Individuals who commenced nivolumab within less than 1 year of ASCT were excluded. Significant TCR diversity gains by C4D1 occurred in CD4+ but not CD8+ cells. Baseline diversity resembling that of newly diagnosed patients was seen in complete responders.

The CDR3 is 14 residues long. V lost 2 bases and J lost 9; bases outside the gene matches: 9. CDR1 and CDR2 (germline): MNHEY, SVGAGI. Assay used: immunoSEQ multiplex PCR; TCRdb lists only in-frame clones, some missing. The sample shows 750 to 950 clones, approximately 90% of them seen only once. Concerning this clone itself: Antigen: not known.

Patients all relapsed after autologous stem cell transplantation, and there was variation in brentuximab vedotin exposure. Purification of CD4+ T cells from thawed PBMCs was performed via magnetic negative selection. Complete response, partial response or progressive disease were the best responses. The sample here was CD4+ T cells from blood, taken at baseline. This receptor was identified in a human donor with classical Hodgkin lymphoma. The chain uses TRBV6-5 and TRBJ1-2; 7 nucleotides match TRBD1. The CDR3 coding sequence is TGTGCCAGCAGTTACGCGGGACAGCCGGTGAGCTACACCTTC. Translated: CASSYAGQPVSYTF.